This TCR beta chain came from a study of cytomegalovirus exposure and HLA in healthy donors. Study-level information: The same platform was used for the 90 to 150 validation repertoires and the approximately 700 first-cohort repertoires, a later analysis reported. General study results and limits: According to reports, the classifier identified cytomegalovirus status with high specificity and sensitivity. Most TCR sequences proved rare, with some public TCRs found in many donors. Among TCR beta chains, those listed as cytomegalovirus-associated numbered approximately 150.

The table came from immunoSEQ multiplex PCR; TCRdb's copy has only in-frame clones and leaves some out. The profile covers about 160,000 clones, with just under 90% appearing a single time and about 9.4% taken by the ten largest. Between the trimmed V and J ends, which lost 8 bases and 0 bases, there was a span of 8 bases. The CDR3 is 12 residues long. CDR1 and CDR2 (germline): MNHNY, SVGAGI (reference sequence). As regards this clone: Its antigen is as yet unknown.

This receptor was taken from a woman under 30 in good health and CMV-seropositive. The gene calls are TRBV6-6 and TRBJ2-7; possible D gene TRBD1, 6 bases. The source material was PBMCs. CDR3 sequence (DNA): TGTGCCAGCTCAGGGGACTCCTACGAGCAGTACTTC. It yields the protein CASSGDSYEQYF.